The 32 T cell receptor beta chains in this list originate from one sample, sequenced in a study of shared clonotypes between healthy human individuals. TCRdb's copy holds only in-frame clones and misses some; the assay was immunoSEQ multiplex PCR. The sample includes approximately 640,000 clones, about 78% of them seen just once. The sample comprised memory CD4+ T cells sorted from blood. Stated subset: CD45RA-negative fraction. These receptors all stem from a woman aged 25 to 39 in good health.

The chain links TRBV2 to TRBJ1-2; D unclear. The V gene lost 6 bases and the J gene lost 4 bases, with 18 bases spanning the gap. This CDR3 is built from 15 residues. CDR1 is SNHLY, CDR2 FYNNEI, per germline. The CDR3 DNA reads as TGTGCCAGCAGCCCCGGAAAAGGCGGAACCTATGGCTACACCTTC. Its translation: CASSPGKGGTYGYTF. The variable domain in full, with the rest retrieved from reference TRBV2 and TRBJ1-2, is EPEVTQTPSHQVTQMGQEVILRCVPISNHLYFYWYRQILGQKVEFLVSFYNNEISEKSEIFDDQFSVERPDGSNFTLKIRSTKLEDSAMYFCASSPGKGGTYGYTFGSGTRLTVV.

This chain uses TRBV2 with TRBJ2-3; 10 positions agree with TRBD2. This CDR3 has 15 residues. Germline loops: CDR1 SNHLY, CDR2 FYNNEI. V lost 8 bases and J lost 0; bases outside the gene matches: 5. CDR3 in amino acids: CASPKTSGSTDTQYF. CDR3 sequence (DNA): TGTGCCAGCCCGAAGACTAGCGGGAGCACAGATACGCAGTATTTT.

This clone has a handful of counts. V usage is TRBV7-2 and J usage is TRBJ2-1; D is unresolved. This CDR3 is 14 amino acids long. Between the trimmed V and J ends, which lost 3 bases and 0 bases, there was a span of 6 bases. Germline-derived CDR1 and CDR2 are SGHTA and FQGNSA. CDR3 amino acids: CASSFRDSYNEQFF. CDR3 nucleotides: TGTGCCAGCAGCTTTAGGGACTCCTACAATGAGCAGTTCTTC.

The count of this clone is one. The V gene is TRBV4-1, the J gene TRBJ2-3; 14 nucleotides line up with TRBD2. Germline loops: CDR1 MGHRA, CDR2 YSYEKL. The CDR3 extends over 19 amino acids. Trimming cost V 6 bases and J 0 bases; bases outside gene matches: 11. CDR3 protein: CASRPGTSGSLVSTDTQYF. The CDR3 nucleotides are TGCGCCAGCAGACCCGGGACTAGCGGGAGTCTAGTTAGCACAGATACGCAGTATTTT.

V is TRBV5-1 and J is TRBJ2-2, with D possibly called TRBD1 or TRBD2 (7 bases each). CDR3 length: 15 amino acids. V lost 3 bases and J 7 bases, leaving 16 bases between the germline ends. Germline lookup yields CDR1 SGHRS and CDR2 YFSETQ. CDR3 DNA sequence: TGCGCCAGCAGCTGGGACAGCGGGGATGTCGGGGAGCTGTTTTTT. Its translation is CASSWDSGDVGELFF.

The chain has TRBV6-6 and TRBJ1-5; D remains unclear. Trimming cost V 8 bases and J 6 bases, with 17 bases left between them. The CDR3 totals 14 residues. Per the germline V gene, CDR1 is MNHNY and CDR2 is SVGAGI (reference sequence). The CDR3 DNA follows: TGTGCCAGCTCCCCGACGGAAGCTACTCAGCCCCAGCATTTT. Its protein product is CASSPTEATQPQHF.

This clone appeared a few times. The chain recombines TRBV19 with TRBJ1-3; maybe TRBD1 (6 bases). The V end was cut by 6 bases, the J end by 0 bases, with 12 bases between. The CDR3 extends over 15 amino acids. Per the germline V gene, CDR1 is LNHDA and CDR2 is SQIVND (reference sequence). CDR3 coding DNA: TGTGCCAGTAGCGCAGGGGTCACCTCTGGAAACACCATATATTTT. This sequence encodes CASSAGVTSGNTIYF.

The chain uses TRBV4-1 and TRBJ2-7; D unclear. This CDR3 spans 17 amino acids. V gave up 2 bases and J gave up 1 base, with 18 bases separating them. From germline, CDR1 is MGHRA and CDR2 YSYEKL. The CDR3 protein is CASSQTRKVGVSYEQYF. The CDR3 region has the DNA TGCGCCAGCAGCCAAACGAGGAAGGTTGGCGTGTCCTACGAGCAGTACTTC.

The genes are TRBV25-1 and TRBJ2-7; D is undetermined. V dropped 3 bases and J dropped 6 bases, with 12 bases sitting between them. Germline lookup yields CDR1 MGHDK and CDR2 SYGVNS. The CDR3 loop spans 13 amino acids. The CDR3 here is CASSEGTGGEQYF. DNA of the CDR3: TGTGCCAGCAGTGAGGGTACGGGCGGCGAGCAGTACTTC.

The chain joins TRBV5-1 to TRBJ1-1; weak D call: TRBD1 (6 bases). The germline CDR1 and CDR2 sequences are SGHRS and YFSETQ. With 4 bases removed from V and 4 bases from J, the gap between germline ends came to 11 bases. This CDR3 has 13 amino acids. The CDR3 sequence: CASSGQGSTEAFF. Here the CDR3 DNA reads TGCGCCAGCAGCGGGCAGGGGAGCACTGAAGCTTTCTTT.

This clone occurred once. The sample has other DNA sequences that encode this CDR3 too. V and J are TRBV6-1 and TRBJ2-7, with D tentatively TRBD1 (6 bases). CDR3 size: 13 residues. Germline V gives CDR1 MNHNS, CDR2 SASEGT. The V end lost 6 bases, the J end lost 4 bases, and 13 bases lay between the germline ends. The CDR3 reads CASRLTGPYEQYF. The CDR3 DNA reads TGTGCCAGCAGACTTACAGGGCCGTACGAGCAGTACTTC.

The chain uses TRBV13 and TRBJ2-1, with TRBD1 matching 7 bases. Germline V gene data show CDR1 as PRHDT and CDR2 as FYEKMQ (reference sequence). The junction had 2 bases not matched to a gene; V was cut back by 6 bases and J by 6 bases. This CDR3 contains 12 residues. CDR3: CASRRDSNEQFF. CDR3 bases: TGTGCCAGCAGAAGGGACAGCAATGAGCAGTTCTTC.

The table lists this clone with a few counts. The genes are TRBV5-1 and TRBJ2-2, with D hard to call. From germline, CDR1 is SGHRS and CDR2 YFSETQ. This CDR3 comprises 13 residues. V gave up 4 bases and J gave up 7 bases, with 11 bases separating them. CDR3 residues: CASSLGLDGELFF. The CDR3, as DNA: TGCGCCAGCAGCCTAGGTTTGGACGGGGAGCTGTTTTTT.

This chain joins TRBV28 and TRBJ2-7; possibly TRBD1 or TRBD2 for D (5 bases each). Germline V gene sequence: CDR1 MDHEN, CDR2 SYDVKM. The CDR3 extends over 14 amino acids. Between the trimmed V and J ends, which lost 7 bases and 2 bases, there was a span of 15 bases. The CDR3 loop is CASTLIGAPYEQYF. The CDR3 nucleotides are TGTGCCAGCACCCTCATCGGGGCACCCTACGAGCAGTACTTC.

The V and J genes are TRBV5-1 and TRBJ2-3, with D perhaps given as TRBD1 or TRBD2 (5 bases each). Deletions cut 6 bases from V and 1 base from J, with 9 bases between. The germline CDR1 and CDR2 sequences are SGHRS and YFSETQ. The CDR3 consists of 13 residues. The CDR3 DNA sequence: TGCGCCAGCACGGGGCAGGGCACAGATACGCAGTATTTT. Residues: CASTGQGTDTQYF. The variable domain in full, completed from reference TRBV5-1 and TRBJ2-3, reads KAGVTQTPRYLIKTRGQQVTLSCSPISGHRSVSWYQQTPGQGLQFLFEYFSETQRNKGNFPGRFSGRQFSNSRSEMNVSTLELGDSALYLCASTGQGTDTQYFGPGTRLTVL.

In this sample, this clone is medium-sized (0.01 to 0.1%). V gene TRBV6-5 combines with J gene TRBJ2-1; the match to TRBD2 covers 7 bases. CDR1 and CDR2 from the germline V gene are MNHEY and SVGAGI. V lost 6 bases to trimming and J lost 4 bases; unmatched junction nucleotides: 3. This CDR3 region has 13 residues. CDR3: CASSLAEYNEQFF. The CDR3 DNA reads TGTGCCAGCAGCCTAGCGGAGTACAATGAGCAGTTCTTC.

This clone was recorded only once. The rearrangement uses TRBV11-2 and TRBJ1-1, with no clear D. This CDR3 comprises 16 residues. The germline CDR1 and CDR2 sequences are SGHAT and FQNNGV. Trimming left V 0 bases short and J 1 base short, with 12 bases between. The CDR3 reads CASSLDFARKNTEAFF. CDR3 in DNA: TGTGCCAGCAGCTTAGATTTCGCCAGAAAGAACACTGAAGCTTTCTTT.

The chain couples TRBV2 to TRBJ2-5, with TRBD1 identical over 9 bases. V trimming: 3 bases; J trimming: 2 bases; junction bases outside the gene matches: 4. CDR3 length equals 15 residues. CDR1 is SNHLY, CDR2 FYNNEI, per germline. The CDR3 protein is CASSEIDRGQETQYF. The DNA for the CDR3 is TGTGCCAGCAGTGAGATAGACAGGGGGCAAGAGACCCAGTACTTC. Looking up the rest from reference TRBV2 and TRBJ2-5 gives the full variable domain: EPEVTQTPSHQVTQMGQEVILRCVPISNHLYFYWYRQILGQKVEFLVSFYNNEISEKSEIFDDQFSVERPDGSNFTLKIRSTKLEDSAMYFCASSEIDRGQETQYFGPGTRLLVL.

Details on this clone: Additional DNA sequences in this sample encode the identical CDR3. The chain uses TRBV9 and TRBJ2-2; D unresolved. V lost 0 bases and J lost 4, with 7 bases in between. The CDR3 runs to 14 residues. The germline CDR1 and CDR2 sequences are SGDLS and YYNGEE. CDR3 DNA: TGTGCCAGCAGCGTAGCGTGGGGCACCGGGGAGCTGTTTTTT. Amino acids: CASSVAWGTGELFF.

The chain recombines TRBV19 with TRBJ2-1, with 10 bases matching TRBD2. Germline assignment: CDR1 LNHDA and CDR2 SQIVND (reference sequence). This CDR3 is 16 amino acids long. V trimming: 5 bases; J trimming: 7 bases; junction bases outside the gene matches: 11. CDR3 in amino acids: CASSPLAGVFQNEQFF. As DNA, the CDR3 is TGTGCCAGTAGTCCGCTAGCGGGAGTTTTTCAGAATGAGCAGTTCTTC.

This clone was observed a single time. The chain is built from TRBV28 and TRBJ2-1, with D possibly matching TRBD1 (5 bases). Germline values: CDR1 MDHEN, CDR2 SYDVKM. CDR3 length: 17 residues. V gave up 2 bases and J gave up 0 bases, with 14 bases separating them. This chain's CDR3 is CASSLGWGRASYNEQFF. CDR3 bases: TGTGCCAGCAGTTTAGGCTGGGGCAGGGCCTCCTACAATGAGCAGTTCTTC.

This clone was seen a handful of times. This sequence joins TRBV11-1 and TRBJ2-1; D remains ambiguous. The CDR3 is 14 residues long. Germline V lookup: CDR1 SGHAT, CDR2 FQDESV (reference sequence). Trimming stripped 8 bases from V and 0 bases from J, with 11 bases between. The CDR3, as DNA: TGTGCCAGCGCCGGACGGAACTCCTACAATGAGCAGTTCTTC. Translation: CASAGRNSYNEQFF.

About this clone: Distinct nucleotide sequences in the sample also encode this CDR3. CDR3 bases: TGTGCCAGCAGTGTTGTATACGAGCAGTACTTC. This encodes CASSVVYEQYF. The chain recombines TRBV2 with TRBJ2-7; D unclear. Deletions cut 4 bases from V and 4 bases from J, with 5 bases between. Germline V CDR1 and CDR2: SNHLY, FYNNEI. CDR3 length equals 11 residues.

This clone has only a few counts. The rearrangement links TRBV4-1 to TRBJ2-1; D call uncertain. The CDR3 consists of 16 residues. Germline V lookup: CDR1 MGHRA, CDR2 YSYEKL. Deletions cut 0 bases from V and 5 bases from J, with 14 bases between. The CDR3 DNA reads TGCGCCAGCAGCCAAGAGGGGTGGCATAGGGACAATGAGCAGTTCTTC. This encodes CASSQEGWHRDNEQFF.

This clone was seen many times. The chain links TRBV6-1 to TRBJ1-3, with D hard to call. The CDR3 has 13 amino acids. Germline V lookup: CDR1 MNHNS, CDR2 SASEGT. The germline V and J ends were trimmed by 7 bases and 8 bases, with 15 bases remaining between them. The CDR3: CASIRDLRDTIYF. CDR3 bases: TGTGCCAGCATTAGGGATCTGAGGGACACCATATATTTT.

V usage is TRBV7-3 and J usage is TRBJ2-3; no reliable D call. Trimming removed 4 bases at V and 2 bases at J, with 7 bases between. Germline CDR1 SGHTA, CDR2 FQGTGA. The CDR3 length is 13 residues. Here the CDR3 reads CASSSRYTDTQYF. In DNA form, the CDR3 reads TGTGCCAGCAGCTCACGGTACACAGATACGCAGTATTTT.

V is TRBV18 and J is TRBJ2-1, with 11 bases identical to TRBD2. V dropped 3 bases and J dropped 0; count of bases not matched to a gene: 16. Germline CDR1 and CDR2: KGHSH and LQKENI. The CDR3 runs to 21 residues. As DNA, the CDR3 is TGTGCCAGCTCACCTAGGCGGCTAGCGGGGGGAACAACTAGCTCCTACAATGAGCAGTTCTTC. Translated: CASSPRRLAGGTTSSYNEQFF.

Only a few counts were recorded for this clone. This sample also contains other DNA sequences that code for the same CDR3. J is TRBJ1-5 and V is TRBV29-1; D gene ambiguous. The CDR3 consists of 12 residues. Germline V lookup: CDR1 SQVTM, CDR2 ANQGSEA. With 4 bases removed from V and 4 bases from J, the gap between germline ends came to 8 bases. The CDR3 sequence is CSVGGRNQPQHF. The DNA of the CDR3 is TGCAGCGTTGGTGGGAGAAATCAGCCCCAGCATTTT.

The V gene is TRBV2, the J gene TRBJ2-7, with D tentatively TRBD1 (5 bases). Trimming cost V 6 bases and J 7 bases, with 16 bases left between them. The CDR3 consists of 13 residues. Germline V lookup: CDR1 SNHLY, CDR2 FYNNEI. The CDR3 DNA sequence: TGTGCCAGCAGGGTTGGCAGGGAAGGGGAGCAGTACTTC. Translating gives CASRVGREGEQYF.

A single count supports this clone. V gene TRBV27 combines with J gene TRBJ2-3; 8 positions agree with TRBD1. CDR1 and CDR2 (germline): MNHEY, SMNVEV (reference sequence). The ends lost 7 bases at V and 2 bases at J; junction bases unmatched: 8. There are 15 residues in the CDR3. The CDR3 region has the DNA TGTGCCAGCACCCTCCTGGGACAGGTCACAGATACGCAGTATTTT. Translation: CASTLLGQVTDTQYF.

This chain uses TRBV29-1 with TRBJ1-4; TRBD1 matches at 9 bases. J lost 5 bases, V lost 5 bases, and 9 bases had no gene match. Germline-derived CDR1 and CDR2 are SQVTM and ANQGSEA. This CDR3 is built from 15 residues. The CDR3 sequence: CSVPGQGLSNEKLFF. CDR3 nucleotide sequence: TGCAGCGTTCCGGGACAGGGACTCTCAAATGAAAAACTGTTTTTT.

This clone is a singleton in its sample. Other DNA sequences within the sample encode an identical CDR3. This chain connects TRBV28 to TRBJ2-5; D call uncertain. V gave up 2 bases and J gave up 5 bases, with 6 bases separating them. This CDR3 region has 12 residues. Germline V CDR1 and CDR2: MDHEN, SYDVKM. The CDR3 DNA reads TGTGCCAGCAGTTTACCTCAGGAGACCCAGTACTTC. This encodes CASSLPQETQYF.